This is a list of T cell receptor beta chains from one sample in a study of T cell responses to AZD1222 COVID-19 vaccine. Assay used: immunoSEQ multiplex PCR; TCRdb lists only in-frame clones, some missing. The sample holds about 66,000 clones, approximately 84% seen once. Sequenced material: peripheral blood, taken on day 0 of AZD1222 vaccination. The receptor source for this set is an adult in good health. Both conserved end residues are part of each CDR3. Each record gives: CDR3 protein, CDR3 DNA, D gene, clone size, V gene, J gene. The D gene is left open where the match is weak. A row's size may be missing; if present it is once, few, many or a size class.

CDR3aa: CASSPLAGEGYEQYF
CDR3nt: TGCGCCAGCAGCCCACTAGCGGGAGAGGGATACGAGCAGTACTTC
d_gene: TRBD2
abundance: .
v_gene: TRBV5-1
j_gene: TRBJ2-7

CDR3aa: CASSESSWVGRTEAFF
CDR3nt: TGTGCCAGCAGTGAATCTTCGTGGGTCGGGAGGACTGAAGCTTTCTTT
d_gene: .
abundance: .
v_gene: TRBV6-1
j_gene: TRBJ1-1

CDR3aa: CASSVATGGPFYGYTF
CDR3nt: TGTGCCAGCAGCGTAGCGACAGGTGGTCCCTTCTATGGCTACACCTTC
d_gene: .
abundance: .
v_gene: TRBV9
j_gene: TRBJ1-2

CDR3aa: CASSVSGANYGYTF
CDR3nt: TGTGCCAGCAGCGTATCCGGGGCGAACTATGGCTACACCTTC
d_gene: .
abundance: once
v_gene: TRBV9
j_gene: TRBJ1-2

CDR3aa: CAWTLGGRDNSPLHF
CDR3nt: TGTGCCTGGACCTTGGGGGGGAGGGATAATTCACCCCTCCACTTT
d_gene: .
abundance: .
v_gene: TRBV30
j_gene: TRBJ1-6

CDR3aa: CASSQDTGLAGLQETQYF
CDR3nt: TGTGCCAGCAGCCAGGATACTGGACTAGCGGGCCTACAAGAGACCCAGTACTTC
d_gene: TRBD2
abundance: .
v_gene: TRBV3-1/TRBV3-2
j_gene: TRBJ2-5

CDR3aa: CASIRGQAYEQYF
CDR3nt: TGTGCCAGCATCAGGGGCCAGGCCTACGAGCAGTACTTC
d_gene: .
abundance: .
v_gene: TRBV2
j_gene: TRBJ2-7

CDR3aa: CASSEAGGTDTQYF
CDR3nt: TGTGCCAGCAGTGAAGCGGGAGGCACAGATACGCAGTATTTT
d_gene: TRBD2
abundance: once
v_gene: TRBV6-4
j_gene: TRBJ2-3

CDR3aa: CASTETPQGAGDGYTF
CDR3nt: TGTGCCAGTACCGAAACTCCTCAGGGGGCGGGAGATGGCTACACCTTC
d_gene: TRBD1
abundance: few
v_gene: TRBV19
j_gene: TRBJ1-2

CDR3aa: CASSSTGGLNQPQHF
CDR3nt: TGTGCCAGCAGTTCCACAGGGGGCTTAAATCAGCCCCAGCATTTT
d_gene: TRBD1
abundance: .
v_gene: TRBV27
j_gene: TRBJ1-5

CDR3aa: CASSVRAGGNNEQFF
CDR3nt: TGTGCCAGCAGCGTACGGGCGGGAGGAAACAATGAGCAGTTCTTC
d_gene: TRBD2
abundance: .
v_gene: TRBV9
j_gene: TRBJ2-1

CDR3aa: CASSQLGTGPAYEQYF
CDR3nt: TGTGCCAGCAGCCAATTGGGGACAGGTCCCGCCTACGAGCAGTACTTC
d_gene: TRBD1
abundance: .
v_gene: TRBV3-1/TRBV3-2
j_gene: TRBJ2-7

CDR3aa: CASSQDPDRGETQYF
CDR3nt: TGTGCCAGCAGCCAAGATCCGGACAGGGGAGAGACCCAGTACTTC
d_gene: TRBD1
abundance: .
v_gene: TRBV4-2
j_gene: TRBJ2-5

CDR3aa: CAWSVRRRTEAFF
CDR3nt: TGTGCCTGGAGTGTACGTCGGAGGACTGAAGCTTTCTTT
d_gene: .
abundance: .
v_gene: TRBV30
j_gene: TRBJ1-1

CDR3aa: CASSYSDRVGPDWHF
CDR3nt: TGTGCCAGCAGTTATTCGGACAGGGTGGGGCCCGATTGGCACTTT
d_gene: TRBD1
abundance: .
v_gene: TRBV6-5
j_gene: TRBJ1-6

CDR3aa: CASSPENGYTF
CDR3nt: TGTGCCAGCAGTCCAGAAAATGGCTACACCTTC
d_gene: .
abundance: .
v_gene: TRBV2
j_gene: TRBJ1-2

CDR3aa: CASSLGTGAVNEQFF
CDR3nt: TGTGCCAGCAGTTTGGGGACAGGGGCTGTGAATGAGCAGTTCTTC
d_gene: TRBD1
abundance: .
v_gene: TRBV27
j_gene: TRBJ2-1

CDR3aa: CASSLARDNTEAFF
CDR3nt: TGTGCCAGCTCACTAGCCCGGGATAACACTGAAGCTTTCTTT
d_gene: .
abundance: .
v_gene: TRBV18
j_gene: TRBJ1-1

CDR3aa: CAWSVPSGMSDTQYF
CDR3nt: TGTGCCTGGAGTGTTCCTAGCGGGATGTCGGATACGCAGTATTTT
d_gene: TRBD2
abundance: .
v_gene: TRBV30
j_gene: TRBJ2-3

CDR3aa: CASSWDRRGEQYF
CDR3nt: TGTGCCAGCAGTTGGGACAGGCGGGGCGAGCAGTACTTC
d_gene: TRBD1
abundance: .
v_gene: TRBV27
j_gene: TRBJ2-7

CDR3aa: CASSYPEGGARANEKLFF
CDR3nt: TGTGCCAGTAGTTACCCGGAAGGAGGAGCACGCGCTAATGAAAAACTGTTTTTT
d_gene: .
abundance: .
v_gene: TRBV19
j_gene: TRBJ1-4

CDR3aa: CASSSGNTGELFF
CDR3nt: TGTGCCAGCAGCTCGGGGAACACCGGGGAGCTGTTTTTT
d_gene: .
abundance: .
v_gene: TRBV7-3
j_gene: TRBJ2-2

CDR3aa: CASSVPQGMGETQYF
CDR3nt: TGTGCCAGCAGCGTACCCCAGGGGATGGGTGAGACCCAGTACTTC
d_gene: .
abundance: .
v_gene: TRBV9
j_gene: TRBJ2-5

CDR3aa: CASSSLTGEPYEQYF
CDR3nt: TGTGCCAGCAGTTCCCTAACAGGGGAACCCTACGAGCAGTACTTC
d_gene: TRBD1
abundance: .
v_gene: TRBV6-5
j_gene: TRBJ2-7

CDR3aa: CASSWGSYGQFF
CDR3nt: TGTGCCAGTAGTTGGGGAAGCTATGGGCAGTTCTTC
d_gene: .
abundance: .
v_gene: TRBV19
j_gene: TRBJ2-1

CDR3aa: CASSLGGRYNEQFF
CDR3nt: TGTGCCAGCAGTTTGGGGGGAAGGTACAATGAGCAGTTCTTC
d_gene: .
abundance: many
v_gene: TRBV27
j_gene: TRBJ2-1

CDR3aa: CSASAIGAGEMADTQYF
CDR3nt: TGCAGTGCTAGTGCGATCGGGGCGGGAGAAATGGCAGATACGCAGTATTTT
d_gene: TRBD2
abundance: .
v_gene: TRBV20-1
j_gene: TRBJ2-3

CDR3aa: CASTPLPTSTPLSYNEQFF
CDR3nt: TGTGCCAGCACCCCATTACCCACCTCGACTCCACTCTCCTACAATGAGCAGTTCTTC
d_gene: .
abundance: .
v_gene: TRBV3-1/TRBV3-2
j_gene: TRBJ2-1

CDR3aa: CASFLTGTRNQPQHF
CDR3nt: TGTGCCAGCTTCCTGACAGGGACGCGCAATCAGCCCCAGCATTTT
d_gene: TRBD1
abundance: .
v_gene: TRBV28
j_gene: TRBJ1-5

CDR3aa: CASSPESGRETQYF
CDR3nt: TGCGCCAGCAGCCCAGAATCGGGGAGGGAGACCCAGTACTTC
d_gene: .
abundance: .
v_gene: TRBV4-1
j_gene: TRBJ2-5

CDR3aa: CASSPLGGTGNTIYF
CDR3nt: TGTGCCAGCAGCCCCCTGGGAGGGACTGGAAACACCATATATTTT
d_gene: .
abundance: .
v_gene: TRBV5-4
j_gene: TRBJ1-3

CDR3aa: CASSPRRTRGSYEQYF
CDR3nt: TGTGCCAGCAGCCCCAGACGGACTAGAGGATCCTACGAGCAGTACTTC
d_gene: TRBD2
abundance: .
v_gene: TRBV5-4
j_gene: TRBJ2-7

CDR3aa: CASSWAQPDTQYF
CDR3nt: TGTGCCAGTAGTTGGGCCCAGCCGGATACGCAGTATTTT
d_gene: .
abundance: few
v_gene: TRBV19
j_gene: TRBJ2-3

CDR3aa: CASSQSSRAGTDTQYF
CDR3nt: TGCGCCAGCAGTCAATCTTCGCGGGCCGGCACAGATACGCAGTATTTT
d_gene: .
abundance: .
v_gene: TRBV23-1
j_gene: TRBJ2-3

CDR3aa: CASSQNQGEKLFF
CDR3nt: TGCGCCAGCAGCCAAAATCAGGGTGAAAAACTGTTTTTT
d_gene: .
abundance: .
v_gene: TRBV4-3
j_gene: TRBJ1-4

CDR3aa: CASSFQGGADTQYF
CDR3nt: TGTGCCAGCAGCTTTCAGGGAGGGGCAGATACGCAGTATTTT
d_gene: TRBD2
abundance: .
v_gene: TRBV7-2
j_gene: TRBJ2-3

CDR3aa: CASSSDRVYQPQHF
CDR3nt: TGTGCCAGCAGTTCCGACAGGGTATACCAGCCCCAGCATTTT
d_gene: TRBD1
abundance: few
v_gene: TRBV28
j_gene: TRBJ1-5

CDR3aa: CASRGIVEGHYGYTF
CDR3nt: TGTGCCAGCAGGGGGATCGTCGAGGGGCACTATGGCTACACCTTC
d_gene: .
abundance: .
v_gene: TRBV27
j_gene: TRBJ1-2

CDR3aa: CAWTKGSRNSYEQYF
CDR3nt: TGTGCCTGGACTAAAGGGAGCCGGAATTCCTACGAGCAGTACTTC
d_gene: .
abundance: .
v_gene: TRBV30
j_gene: TRBJ2-7

CDR3aa: CASRDHSTDTQYF
CDR3nt: TGTGCCAGTAGGGACCACTCCACAGATACGCAGTATTTT
d_gene: .
abundance: .
v_gene: TRBV19
j_gene: TRBJ2-3

CDR3aa: CASSEGQFYNEQFF
CDR3nt: TGTGCCAGCAGCGAGGGTCAGTTTTACAATGAGCAGTTCTTC
d_gene: .
abundance: .
v_gene: TRBV9
j_gene: TRBJ2-1

CDR3aa: CASSYSRRGRPYEQYF
CDR3nt: TGTGCCAGCAGTTACTCGAGGCGGGGCCGGCCCTACGAGCAGTACTTC
d_gene: .
abundance: .
v_gene: TRBV6-2/TRBV6-3
j_gene: TRBJ2-7